Presented here are 25 T cell receptor beta chains from one specimen sequenced in a study of T cells in Graves' hyperthyroidism and ophthalmopathy. Using RNA transcripts as the source, TCR beta CDR3 regions were amplified. The HTBI primer set served for first-round RT-PCR of the TCR CDR3. TCRdb re-analysed the multiplex PCR reads in MiXCR, keeping a single row per CDR3 protein. The sample has about 480,000 distinct CDR3 sequences; 14% are singletons. Sequencing input: blood. The receptors were sampled from a woman between 18 and 29 years old with Graves' hyperthyroidism.

This clonotype was observed at least ten times. The V gene is TRBV2, the J gene TRBJ1-2; a possible D gene is TRBD1 (5 bases). This CDR3 is 14 amino acids long. V was clipped by 3 bases and J by 5 bases, with 13 bases between them. Germline loops: CDR1 SNHLY, CDR2 FYNNEI. CDR3 sequence: CASSEGLSKYGYTF. The CDR3 DNA follows: TGTGCCAGCAGTGAGGGACTATCAAAGTATGGCTACACCTTC.

The chain has TRBV29-1 and TRBJ1-2; TRBD1 might be the D (5 bases). The CDR3 has 13 residues. The V gene's germline CDR1 is SQVTM and CDR2 ANQGSEA. V lost 7 bases and J 3 bases, leaving 15 bases between the germline ends. CDR3 protein: CSGKPLTDYGYTF. The CDR3 DNA reads TGCAGCGGCAAACCTTTGACAGACTATGGCTACACCTTC.

This clonotype came up a few times. The chain uses TRBV6-2 or TRBV6-3 and TRBJ2-1; 8 nucleotides align to TRBD2. Germline trimming cut 6 bases from V and 0 bases from J; bases unmatched to any gene: 10. Per germline, CDR1 MNHEY and CDR2 SVGEGT. There are 17 residues in the CDR3. CDR3 protein: CASRIGGGRSSYNEQFF. The CDR3 nucleotides read TGTGCCAGCAGGATAGGTGGCGGGAGGAGCTCCTACAATGAGCAGTTCTTC.

The sample holds a few counts of this clonotype. The chain uses TRBV5-1 and TRBJ2-7; 7 positions agree with TRBD1. Per the germline V gene, CDR1 is SGHRS and CDR2 is YFSETQ. The CDR3 runs to 14 residues. Losses at the gene ends were 0 bases for V and 5 bases for J; bases not matched to a gene: 5. CDR3: CASSLVTGDNEQYF. DNA for the CDR3: TGCGCCAGCAGCTTGGTTACAGGGGATAACGAGCAGTACTTC.

V is TRBV20-1 and J is TRBJ2-5; 13 positions match TRBD2. This CDR3 has 13 amino acids. The V and J ends lost 5 bases and 5 bases, in that order; junction bases with no gene match: 2. CDR1 DFQATT and CDR2 SNEGSKA come from the germline V gene (reference sequence). CDR3 in amino acids: CSALGLAGETQYF. As DNA, the CDR3 is TGCAGTGCTTTGGGACTAGCGGGGGAGACCCAGTACTTC.

This clonotype was counted at least ten times. The chain combines TRBV9 with TRBJ2-5; 7 bases are a match to TRBD2. V trimming: 2 bases; J trimming: 1 base; junction bases outside the gene matches: 11. The CDR3 spans 17 residues. The germline V gene encodes CDR1 SGDLS and CDR2 YYNGEE. CDR3: CASSVRGLTSPQETQYF. The CDR3 DNA reads as TGTGCCAGCAGCGTCCGGGGACTAACCTCCCCCCAAGAGACCCAGTACTTC.

This clonotype was seen many times. J is TRBJ2-5 and V is TRBV2, with a possible D match to TRBD1 (5 bases). The V end lost 7 bases, the J end lost 3 bases, and 6 bases lay between the germline ends. This CDR3 region has 11 residues. Germline assignment: CDR1 SNHLY and CDR2 FYNNEI. CDR3 sequence reads: CASTGKETQYF. Here the CDR3 DNA reads TGTGCCAGCACAGGGAAAGAGACCCAGTACTTC.

V usage is TRBV19 and J usage is TRBJ2-7; 12 nucleotides align to TRBD2. Unmatched junction bases numbered 8, after V lost 5 bases and J lost 3 bases. The CDR3 contains 16 residues. Germline V gene data show CDR1 as LNHDA and CDR2 as SQIVND (reference sequence). This chain's CDR3 is CASSPRLAGALYEQYF. The CDR3 DNA reads TGTGCCAGTAGTCCACGACTAGCGGGGGCCCTCTACGAGCAGTACTTC.

This clonotype was observed a few times. This chain connects TRBV6-2 or TRBV6-3 to TRBJ1-4; a possible D gene is TRBD1 (5 bases). Trimming shortened V by 6 bases and J by 3 bases, and 11 bases separated the two germline ends. Germline CDR1 MNHEY, CDR2 SVGEGT. This CDR3 spans 14 amino acids. The CDR3 protein is CASRSGGSNEKLFF. For the CDR3, the DNA is TGTGCCAGCAGATCCGGGGGTTCTAATGAAAAACTGTTTTTT.

This chain joins TRBV20-1 and TRBJ2-7; D is undetermined. Germline CDR1 and CDR2: DFQATT and SNEGSKA (reference sequence). Between the trimmed V and J ends, which lost 1 base and 4 bases, there was a span of 8 bases. CDR3 size: 12 residues. For the CDR3, the DNA is TGCAGTGCTAGAGTGTGGGGTTACGAGCAGTACTTC. It encodes CSARVWGYEQYF.

This clonotype was counted many times. The chain links TRBV3-1 to TRBJ2-6; a weak D match, TRBD1 (5 bases). This CDR3 comprises 18 residues. Germline-derived CDR1 and CDR2 are LGHDT and YNNKEL (reference sequence). V gave up 1 base and J gave up 0 bases, with 13 bases separating them. The CDR3 region has the DNA TGTGCCAGCAGCCAAGTATGGCAGGGCCGCTCTGGGGCCAACGTCCTGACTTTC. As protein: CASSQVWQGRSGANVLTF.

CDR3 loop: CASSRPTSGSREQFF. In nucleotides, the CDR3 is TGTGCCAGCTCCCGGCCGACTAGCGGGAGTCGAGAGCAGTTCTTC. This chain uses TRBV27 with TRBJ2-1; 12 nucleotides line up with TRBD2. The CDR3 runs to 15 residues. V lost 8 bases to trimming and J lost 10 bases; unmatched junction nucleotides: 12. Germline loops: CDR1 MNHEY, CDR2 SMNVEV (reference sequence).

This clonotype was detected many times. J is TRBJ2-3 and V is TRBV7-2; 13 bases line up with TRBD2. V shed 8 bases, J shed 5 bases, and the junction held 4 bases outside the gene matches. The germline V gene has CDR1 SGHTA and CDR2 FQGNSA. The CDR3 is made up of 14 amino acids. CDR3 nucleotide sequence: TGTGCCAGCGGGACTAGCGGGAATCGAGATACGCAGTATTTT. Its translation is CASGTSGNRDTQYF.

The table lists this clonotype with a few counts. The chain employs TRBV9 and TRBJ2-5; D is perhaps TRBD1 or TRBD2 (5 bases each). Germline CDR1 SGDLS, CDR2 YYNGEE. Trimming took off 6 bases at V and 5 bases at J, with 14 bases between the two ends. The CDR3 is 13 residues long. CDR3 sequence: CASKSGRMETQYF. The CDR3 bases are TGTGCCAGCAAATCGGGACGTATGGAGACCCAGTACTTC.

This clonotype was observed at least ten times. The gene calls are TRBV6-1 and TRBJ2-5; 11 nucleotides align to TRBD2. The germline V gene encodes CDR1 MNHNS and CDR2 SASEGT. Trimming cost V 8 bases and J 5 bases; bases outside gene matches: 10. CDR3 length equals 15 residues. CDR3 protein: CASETSGTLSETQYF. The CDR3 bases are TGTGCCAGCGAGACTAGCGGGACTTTGTCGGAGACCCAGTACTTC.

This chain uses TRBV19 with TRBJ2-3; 7 bases are a match to TRBD2. The germline CDR1 and CDR2 sequences are LNHDA and SQIVND (reference sequence). CDR3 size: 17 residues. Trimming cost V 1 base and J 2 bases; bases outside gene matches: 9. For the CDR3, the DNA is TGTGCCAGTAGTATAGCTCGAGCGGGGATTGCCACAGATACGCAGTATTTT. It yields the protein CASSIARAGIATDTQYF. Looking up the rest from reference TRBV19 and TRBJ2-3 gives the full variable domain: DGGITQSPKYLFRKEGQNVTLSCEQNLNHDAMYWYRQDPGQGLRLIYYSQIVNDFQKGDIAEGYSVSREKKESFPLTVTSAQKNPTAFYLCASSIARAGIATDTQYFGPGTRLTVL.

In its sample, this clonotype was seen many times. This chain links TRBV2 with TRBJ2-3; possibly TRBD2 for D (6 bases). V was trimmed by 0 bases and J by 2 bases, leaving 12 bases between them. This CDR3 contains 16 residues. Germline V gene sequence: CDR1 SNHLY, CDR2 FYNNEI. CDR3 coding DNA: TGTGCCAGCAGTGAAGCGCTTCAGCGGGCCACAGATACGCAGTATTTT. Translation: CASSEALQRATDTQYF.

The gene calls are TRBV5-1 and TRBJ2-3; the D call may be TRBD1 or TRBD2 (6 bases each). V was shortened by 6 bases and J by 11 bases, with 37 bases between the two germline ends. The CDR3 is made up of 19 amino acids. Germline V gene sequence: CDR1 SGHRS, CDR2 YFSETQ. CDR3 region: CASKGDWPAPRQPPDEQYF. In DNA, the CDR3 is TGCGCCAGCAAGGGGGACTGGCCTGCTCCTCGACAACCTCCCGACGAGCAGTATTTT.

The chain joins TRBV29-1 to TRBJ1-1, with 7 bases lining up with TRBD1. The CDR3 has 13 residues. V dropped 4 bases and J dropped 0; count of bases not matched to a gene: 2. The germline CDR1 and CDR2 sequences are SQVTM and ANQGSEA. Here the CDR3 DNA reads TGCAGCGTTGGCCAGGGGGTGAACACTGAAGCTTTCTTT. It codes for CSVGQGVNTEAFF. Full variable domain (outside the CDR3, taken from reference TRBV29-1 and TRBJ1-1): SAVISQKPSRDICQRGTSLTIQCQVDSQVTMMFWYRQQPGQSLTLIATANQGSEATYESGFVIDKFPISRPNLTFSTLTVSNMSPEDSSIYLCSVGQGVNTEAFFGQGTRLTVV.

In its sample, this clonotype was seen many times. Here the CDR3 DNA reads TGCGCCAGCAGCTTGGTGGGGCCCACCTACGAGCAGTACTTC. Its translation is CASSLVGPTYEQYF. V usage is TRBV5-1 and J usage is TRBJ2-7; perhaps TRBD1 as D (5 bases). V was pared by 0 bases and J by 2 bases, with 9 bases between. Germline V gene sequence: CDR1 SGHRS, CDR2 YFSETQ. CDR3 length equals 14 residues.

This clonotype was seen ten or more times. The chain has TRBV6-1 and TRBJ2-1, with 12 bases lining up with TRBD2. CDR1 is MNHNS and CDR2 is SASEGT in the germline V gene. With 5 bases clipped from V and 6 bases from J, the junction kept 8 bases outside the gene matches. This CDR3 is built from 16 residues. Here the CDR3 reads CASSFPTSGRSNEQFF. CDR3 DNA: TGTGCCAGCAGTTTCCCGACTAGCGGGAGAAGCAATGAGCAGTTCTTC.

This clonotype was counted many times. V is TRBV12-3 or TRBV12-4 and J is TRBJ1-6; 7 positions agree with TRBD1. The V gene end was trimmed by 7 bases and the J gene end by 0 bases; junction bases not matched to a gene: 15. This CDR3 comprises 19 residues. The CDR3 region is CASTKTGQHSLSYNSPLHF. In DNA, the CDR3 is TGTGCCAGCACCAAAACGGGACAGCACTCCCTCTCCTATAATTCACCCCTCCACTTT.

V usage is TRBV6-1 and J usage is TRBJ2-7; possibly TRBD1 for D (7 bases). Trimming cost V 0 bases and J 5 bases, with 14 bases left between them. The CDR3 covers 15 residues. Per the germline V gene, CDR1 is MNHNS and CDR2 is SASEGT. The CDR3 DNA is TGTGCCAGCAGTGAAGCCCAGGGGGGTCACGACGAGCAGTACTTC. Translation gives CASSEAQGGHDEQYF.

The chain employs TRBV28 and TRBJ2-3; a weak D match, TRBD2 (5 bases). The CDR3 spans 15 residues. CDR1 is MDHEN, CDR2 SYDVKM, per germline. The V and J ends lost 4 bases and 1 base respectively, with 12 bases between them. The CDR3 DNA is TGTGCCAGCAGTTCCGAGGGAGAAGGCACAGATACGCAGTATTTT. Protein sequence: CASSSEGEGTDTQYF.

The table lists this clonotype with a count of one. V gene TRBV24-1 combines with J gene TRBJ2-1; 9 nucleotides agree with TRBD1. Germline assignment: CDR1 KGHDR and CDR2 SFDVKD. The length of the CDR3 is 16 residues. V shed 3 bases, J shed 4 bases, and the junction held 6 bases outside the gene matches. CDR3 bases: TGTGCCACCAGTGATATCCGAGACAGGGGGTACAATGAGCAGTTCTTC. It is translated as CATSDIRDRGYNEQFF.